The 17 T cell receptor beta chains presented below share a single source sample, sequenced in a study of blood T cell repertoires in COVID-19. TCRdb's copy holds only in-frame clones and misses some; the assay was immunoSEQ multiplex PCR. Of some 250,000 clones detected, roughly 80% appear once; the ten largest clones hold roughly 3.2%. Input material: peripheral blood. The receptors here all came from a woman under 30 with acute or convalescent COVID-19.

The CDR3 coding sequence is TGTGCCAGCAGTCGACGAAGGGGTCCCATTAGCACAGATACGCAGTATTTT. Translating gives CASSRRRGPISTDTQYF. The chain couples TRBV27 to TRBJ2-3; a possible D gene is TRBD1 (5 bases). Germline V CDR1 and CDR2: MNHEY, SMNVEV (reference sequence). V dropped 5 bases and J dropped 0 bases, with 18 bases sitting between them. The CDR3 covers 17 residues.

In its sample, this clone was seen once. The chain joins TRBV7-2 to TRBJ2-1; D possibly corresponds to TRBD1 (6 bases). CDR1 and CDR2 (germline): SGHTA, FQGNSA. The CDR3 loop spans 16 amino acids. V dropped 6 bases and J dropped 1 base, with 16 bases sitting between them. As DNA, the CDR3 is TGTGCCAGCAGGACTACAGGGCCAACTTCCTACAATGAGCAGTTCTTC. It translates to CASRTTGPTSYNEQFF.

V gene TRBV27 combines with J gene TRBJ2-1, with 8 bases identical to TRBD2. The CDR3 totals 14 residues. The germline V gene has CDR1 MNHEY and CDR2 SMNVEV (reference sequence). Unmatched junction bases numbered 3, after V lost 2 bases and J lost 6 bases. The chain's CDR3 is CASSLPSGSNEQFF. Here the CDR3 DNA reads TGTGCCAGCAGTTTACCGAGCGGGAGCAATGAGCAGTTCTTC.

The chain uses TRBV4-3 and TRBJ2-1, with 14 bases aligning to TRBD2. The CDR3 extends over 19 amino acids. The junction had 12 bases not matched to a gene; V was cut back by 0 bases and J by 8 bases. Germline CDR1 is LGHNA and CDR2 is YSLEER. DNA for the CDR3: TGCGCCAGCAGCCAAGATGGCAGGGGACTAGCGGGAGTTCGCTATGAGCAGTTCTTC. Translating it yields CASSQDGRGLAGVRYEQFF.

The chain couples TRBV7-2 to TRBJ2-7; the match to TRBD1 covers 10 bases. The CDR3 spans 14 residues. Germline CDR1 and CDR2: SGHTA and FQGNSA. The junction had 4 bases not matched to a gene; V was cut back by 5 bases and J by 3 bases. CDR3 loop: CASSLRDRGYEQYF. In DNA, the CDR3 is TGTGCCAGCAGCCTCCGGGACAGGGGCTACGAGCAGTACTTC.

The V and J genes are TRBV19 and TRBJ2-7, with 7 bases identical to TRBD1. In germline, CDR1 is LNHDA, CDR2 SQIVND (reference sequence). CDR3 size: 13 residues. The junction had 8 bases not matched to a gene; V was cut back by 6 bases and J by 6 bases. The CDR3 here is CASSRYPGGEQYF. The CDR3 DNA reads TGTGCCAGTAGCAGATACCCAGGGGGCGAGCAGTACTTC.

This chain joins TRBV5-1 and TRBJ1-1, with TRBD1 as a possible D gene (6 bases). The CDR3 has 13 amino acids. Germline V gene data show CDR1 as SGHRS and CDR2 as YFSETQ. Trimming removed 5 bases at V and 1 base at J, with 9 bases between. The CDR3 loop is CASSLDRNTEAFF. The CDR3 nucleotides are TGCGCCAGCAGTCTGGACAGGAACACTGAAGCTTTCTTT.

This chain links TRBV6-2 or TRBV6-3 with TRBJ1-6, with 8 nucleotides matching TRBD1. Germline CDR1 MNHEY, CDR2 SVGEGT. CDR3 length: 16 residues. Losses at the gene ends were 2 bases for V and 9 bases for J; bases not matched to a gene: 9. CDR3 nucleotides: TGTGCCAGCAGTTACGGATCCTGGCAGGGGGCTTCACCCCTCCACTTT. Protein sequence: CASSYGSWQGASPLHF.

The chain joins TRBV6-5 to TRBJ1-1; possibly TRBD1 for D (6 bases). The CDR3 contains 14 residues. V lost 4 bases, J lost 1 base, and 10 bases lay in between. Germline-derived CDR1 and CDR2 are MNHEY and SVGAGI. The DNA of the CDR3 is TGTGCCAGCAGTTTACAGGGAAAGAACACTGAAGCTTTCTTT. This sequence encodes CASSLQGKNTEAFF.

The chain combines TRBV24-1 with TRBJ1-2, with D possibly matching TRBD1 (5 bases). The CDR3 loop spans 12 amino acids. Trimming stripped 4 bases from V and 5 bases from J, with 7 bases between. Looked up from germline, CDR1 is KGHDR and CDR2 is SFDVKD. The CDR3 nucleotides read TGTGCCACCAGTGACACAGGTTATGGCTACACCTTC. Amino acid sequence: CATSDTGYGYTF.

Written as DNA, the CDR3 is TGTGCCAGCAGTTTATCGTTGGAGTTTCTAGCGAACACTGAAGCTTTCTTT. It encodes CASSLSLEFLANTEAFF. J is TRBJ1-1 and V is TRBV27; D remains ambiguous. Germline V gene lookup returns CDR1 MNHEY and CDR2 SMNVEV (reference sequence). Trimming removed 0 bases from V and 1 base from J, with 15 bases in between. CDR3 length: 17 amino acids.

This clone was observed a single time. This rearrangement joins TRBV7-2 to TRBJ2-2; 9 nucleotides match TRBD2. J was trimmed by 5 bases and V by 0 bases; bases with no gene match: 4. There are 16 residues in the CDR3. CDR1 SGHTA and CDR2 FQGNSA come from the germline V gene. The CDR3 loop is CASSLAGGRVTGELFF. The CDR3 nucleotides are TGTGCCAGCAGCTTAGCGGGCGGGAGGGTTACCGGGGAGCTGTTTTTT. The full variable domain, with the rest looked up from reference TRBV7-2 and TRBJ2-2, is GAGVSQSPSNKVTEKGKDVELRCDPISGHTALYWYRQSLGQGLEFLIYFQGNSAPDKSGLPSDRFSAERTGGSVSTLTIQRTQQEDSAVYLCASSLAGGRVTGELFFGEGSRLTVL.

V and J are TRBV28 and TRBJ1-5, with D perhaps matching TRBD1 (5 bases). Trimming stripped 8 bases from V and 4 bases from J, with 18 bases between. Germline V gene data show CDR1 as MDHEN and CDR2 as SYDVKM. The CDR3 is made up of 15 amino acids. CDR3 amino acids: CASRYRNRGNQPQHF. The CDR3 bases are TGTGCCAGCCGCTACAGAAATCGGGGGAATCAGCCCCAGCATTTT.

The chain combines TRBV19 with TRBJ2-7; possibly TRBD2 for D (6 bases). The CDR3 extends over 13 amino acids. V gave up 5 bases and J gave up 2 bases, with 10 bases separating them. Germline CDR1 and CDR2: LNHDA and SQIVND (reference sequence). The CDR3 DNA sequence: TGTGCCAGTAGTGCAGGCGGGACCTACGAGCAGTACTTC. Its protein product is CASSAGGTYEQYF.

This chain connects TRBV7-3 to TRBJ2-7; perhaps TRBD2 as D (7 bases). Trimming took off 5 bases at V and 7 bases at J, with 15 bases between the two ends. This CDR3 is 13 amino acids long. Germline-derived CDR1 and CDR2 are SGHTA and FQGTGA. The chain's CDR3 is CASSMTGAGEQYF. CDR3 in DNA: TGTGCCAGCAGCATGACAGGAGCGGGAGAGCAGTACTTC.

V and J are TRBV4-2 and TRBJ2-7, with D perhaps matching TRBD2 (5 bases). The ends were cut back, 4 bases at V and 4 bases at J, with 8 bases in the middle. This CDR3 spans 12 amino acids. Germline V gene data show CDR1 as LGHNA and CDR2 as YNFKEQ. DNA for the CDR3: TGTGCCAGCAGCCCTTCGGGGTACGAGCAGTACTTC. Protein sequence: CASSPSGYEQYF.

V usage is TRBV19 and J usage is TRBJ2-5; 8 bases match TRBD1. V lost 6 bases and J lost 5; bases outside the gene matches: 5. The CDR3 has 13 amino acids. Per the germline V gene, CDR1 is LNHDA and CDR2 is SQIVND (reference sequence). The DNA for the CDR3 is TGTGCCAGTAGCTCACAGGGGGTGGAGACCCAGTACTTC. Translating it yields CASSSQGVETQYF. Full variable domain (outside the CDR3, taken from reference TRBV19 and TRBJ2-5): DGGITQSPKYLFRKEGQNVTLSCEQNLNHDAMYWYRQDPGQGLRLIYYSQIVNDFQKGDIAEGYSVSREKKESFPLTVTSAQKNPTAFYLCASSSQGVETQYFGPGTRLLVL.